This entry describes one T cell receptor (beta chain). These data come from a study of blood T cell repertoires in COVID-19. For the study at large: T cells, B-cell-depleted T cells, or PBMCs supplied cDNA or gDNA.

Assay used: immunoSEQ multiplex PCR; TCRdb lists only in-frame clones, some missing. This sample has more than 200,000 clones; around 90% occur once, and the top ten carry 10% to 12%. Participant age was roughly 18 to 89 years, and participants resided in roughly 25 US areas. The CDR3 has 15 amino acids. With 8 bases clipped from V and 0 bases from J, the junction kept 6 bases outside the gene matches. Germline CDR1 and CDR2: LNHDA and SQIVND (reference sequence). The source of this sequence is a man aged 30 to 39 who had recovered from COVID-19. The source material was PBMCs or T cells enriched from blood (not recorded which). The V gene is TRBV19, the J gene TRBJ1-1, with 10 bases lining up with TRBD1. The CDR3 nucleotides read TGTGCCAGTGGGGACAGGGGAAGGGTGAACACTGAAGCTTTCTTT. Amino acid sequence: CASGDRGRVNTEAFF.